The following is a TCR beta chain sequence with its context. Its specificity is not known. This sample is part of a study of regulatory dendritic cells for organ transplantation. Study-wide results and caveats: Regulatory dendritic cells appeared to expand memory CD8+ clones less than mature ones. Alloreactive memory CD8+ T cell pools varied considerably between individuals. Memory CD8+ T cells were the most oligoclonal; naive cells were highly diverse.

Sorted T cells were CFSE-labeled and cultured approximately five days with allogeneic regulatory or mature dendritic cells at 1:10. The CDR3 extends over 16 amino acids. Germline CDR1 reads MNHEY; CDR2 reads SMNVEV (reference sequence). Trimming removed 3 bases from V and 4 bases from J, with 15 bases in between. This table comes from immunoSEQ multiplex PCR, and its TCRdb copy is limited to in-frame clones, with some not included. The table includes approximately 22,000 clones, roughly 85% detected once. This TCR was recovered from a human donor in good health. Sequencing input: naive CD4+ T cells from blood cultured with dendritic cells. Subset specified: CD45RA+ naive T cells. The rearrangement links TRBV27 to TRBJ2-2; D is possibly TRBD1 (6 bases). The CDR3: CASSFPGVAGTGELFF. The CDR3 DNA is TGTGCCAGCAGTTTTCCAGGGGTCGCGGGCACCGGGGAGCTGTTTTTT.